The present T cell receptor (beta chain) was sequenced within a study of radiotherapy plus CTLA-4 blockade in lung cancer. In the study overall: Objective responses arose in over 15% of patients, and 25% to 35% experienced disease control.

The table came from immunoSEQ multiplex PCR; TCRdb's copy has only in-frame clones and leaves some out. The table has 34,000 or so clones, roughly three quarters seen once. In regard to this clone: What it recognizes is unknown.

Losses at the gene ends were 3 bases for V and 10 bases for J; bases not matched to a gene: 8. The CDR3 sequence is 14 residues long. Germline assignment: CDR1 SNHLY and CDR2 FYNNEI. Focal radiation plus CTLA-4 blockade with ipilimumab was administered to patients who had chemo-refractory metastatic non-small-cell lung cancer. Study outcomes and limitations: Following radiotherapy plus ipilimumab, tumor-derived TCR clones expanded in the blood. Alongside interferon-beta, early blood T cell clone dynamics were reportedly the best predictor of response.

This chain uses TRBV2 with TRBJ1-4; 7 bases align to TRBD1. The sequencing here drew on peripheral blood, taken from a patient treated with radiotherapy plus ipilimumab. This receptor was obtained from a human donor with non-small cell lung cancer that progressed on radiotherapy plus ipilimumab. This chain's CDR3 is CASSEIQGRRKLFF. Here the CDR3 DNA reads TGTGCCAGCAGTGAGATACAGGGGAGGCGAAAACTGTTTTTT.